Listed below are T cell receptor beta chains from one sample, sequenced in a study of T-cell memory formation after mild COVID-19. MiXCR, applied by TCRdb to the 5' RACE reads, yields one record per CDR3 protein. The sample yields roughly 250,000 distinct CDR3 sequences, around 15% seen once. The sample was PBMCs or a T cell subset sorted from them (not recorded which). These receptors came from a man younger than 35 who had mild COVID-19 (a few samples of this study predate the infection). Cell type and time point are not known. The CDR3 runs from the conserved cysteine through the conserved F or W.

>TRBJ2-1|TRBV7-9
CASSLVDRGQFF
>TRBJ2-1|TRBV20-1
CSYKSPGLAGEQFF
>TRBJ1-5|TRBV12-3/TRBV12-4
CASSLSDGSNQPQHF
>TRBJ2-5|TRBV14
CASSQRTRQETQYF
>TRBJ1-5|TRBV6-5
CASSLTQGQSNQPQHF
>TRBJ2-3|TRBV4-3
CASSQERQSTDTQYF
>TRBJ2-5|TRBV13
CASSPRGGVETQYF
>TRBJ2-5|TRBV19
CATDRGQGGETQYF
>TRBJ2-1|TRBV24-1
CATSDANGGQFF
>TRBJ1-1|TRBV19
CASSKTPRGTEAFF
>TRBJ2-5|TRBV6-2/TRBV6-3
CASSYGLQETQYF
>TRBJ1-6|TRBV7-2
CASSLALRNNSPLHF
>TRBJ2-1|TRBV6-2/TRBV6-3
CASSHDLTSGLSYNEQFF
>TRBJ1-5|TRBV6-2/TRBV6-3
CASSNGKPQHF
>TRBJ2-1|TRBV7-2
CASSLGGVRNEQFF
>TRBJ1-2|TRBV29-1
CSVETTGASGYTF
>TRBJ1-1|TRBV7-2
CASSLGYGTEAFF
>TRBJ1-2|TRBV11-2
CASSLAGVRYGYTF
>TRBJ2-2|TRBV5-1
CASSFRWTPGSCFF
>TRBJ2-7|TRBV20-1
CSASPQGYEQYF
>TRBJ2-5|TRBV5-1
CASSATSGGETQYF
>TRBJ2-2|TRBV5-1
CASSLGTGNTGELFF